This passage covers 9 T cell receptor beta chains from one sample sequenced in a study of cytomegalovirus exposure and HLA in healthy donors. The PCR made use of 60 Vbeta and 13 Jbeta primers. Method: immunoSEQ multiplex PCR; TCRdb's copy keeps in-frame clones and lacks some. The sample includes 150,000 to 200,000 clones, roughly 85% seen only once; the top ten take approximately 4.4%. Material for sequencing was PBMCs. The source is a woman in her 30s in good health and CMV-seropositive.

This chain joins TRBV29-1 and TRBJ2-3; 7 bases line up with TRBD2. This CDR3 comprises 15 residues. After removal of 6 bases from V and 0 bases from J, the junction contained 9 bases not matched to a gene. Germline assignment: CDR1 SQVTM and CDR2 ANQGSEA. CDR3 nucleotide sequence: TGCAGCGTGGGGGGACTATCATCTAGCACAGATACGCAGTATTTT. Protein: CSVGGLSSSTDTQYF.

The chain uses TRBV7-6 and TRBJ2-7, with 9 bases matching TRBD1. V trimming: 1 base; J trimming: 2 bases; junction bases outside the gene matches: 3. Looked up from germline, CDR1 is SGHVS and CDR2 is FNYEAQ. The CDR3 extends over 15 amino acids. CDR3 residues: CASSLERTGAYEQYF. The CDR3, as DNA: TGTGCCAGCAGCTTAGAAAGGACAGGGGCCTACGAGCAGTACTTC.

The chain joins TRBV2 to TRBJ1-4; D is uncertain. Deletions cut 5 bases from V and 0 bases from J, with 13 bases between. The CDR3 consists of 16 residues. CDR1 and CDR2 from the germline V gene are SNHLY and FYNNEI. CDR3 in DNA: TGTGCCAGCAGTTTCGACACGCATGCAACTAATGAAAAACTGTTTTTT. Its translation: CASSFDTHATNEKLFF. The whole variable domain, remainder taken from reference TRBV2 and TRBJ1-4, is EPEVTQTPSHQVTQMGQEVILRCVPISNHLYFYWYRQILGQKVEFLVSFYNNEISEKSEIFDDQFSVERPDGSNFTLKIRSTKLEDSAMYFCASSFDTHATNEKLFFGSGTQLSVL.

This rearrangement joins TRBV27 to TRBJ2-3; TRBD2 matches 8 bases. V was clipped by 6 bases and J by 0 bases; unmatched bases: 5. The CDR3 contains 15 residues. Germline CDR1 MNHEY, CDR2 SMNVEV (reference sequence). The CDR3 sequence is CASRWSSGSTDTQYF. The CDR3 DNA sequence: TGTGCCAGCAGGTGGTCTAGCGGGAGCACAGATACGCAGTATTTT.

The CDR3 region is CASSPRRGEDNEQFF. In nucleotides, the CDR3 is TGTGCCAGCAGCCCTAGGCGGGGGGAGGACAATGAGCAGTTCTTC. The gene calls are TRBV7-9 and TRBJ2-1, with 8 positions matching TRBD2. The CDR3 is 15 residues long. The germline V gene has CDR1 SEHNR and CDR2 FQNEAQ (reference sequence). The J segment lost 5 bases and the V segment lost 5 bases, leaving 8 bases of the junction unmatched.

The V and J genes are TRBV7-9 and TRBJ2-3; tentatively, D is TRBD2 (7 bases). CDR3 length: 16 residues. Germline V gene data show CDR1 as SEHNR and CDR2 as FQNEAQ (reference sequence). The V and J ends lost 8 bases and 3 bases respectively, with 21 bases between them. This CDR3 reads CASHRMGGGVTDTQYF. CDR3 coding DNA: TGTGCCAGCCACCGAATGGGCGGGGGCGTAACAGATACGCAGTATTTT.

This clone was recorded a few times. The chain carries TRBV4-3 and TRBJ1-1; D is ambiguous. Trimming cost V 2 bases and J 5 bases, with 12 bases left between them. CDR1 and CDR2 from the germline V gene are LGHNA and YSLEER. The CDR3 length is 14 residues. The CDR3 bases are TGCGCCAGCAGCCAAAGCACACGGGAGACTGAAGCTTTCTTT. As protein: CASSQSTRETEAFF.

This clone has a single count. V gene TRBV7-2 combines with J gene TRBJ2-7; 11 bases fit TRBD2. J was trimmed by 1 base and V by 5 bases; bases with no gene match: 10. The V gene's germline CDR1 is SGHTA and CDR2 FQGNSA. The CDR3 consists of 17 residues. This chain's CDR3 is CASSNPQGLAASYEQYF. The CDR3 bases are TGTGCCAGCAGCAACCCCCAGGGACTAGCGGCATCCTACGAGCAGTACTTC.

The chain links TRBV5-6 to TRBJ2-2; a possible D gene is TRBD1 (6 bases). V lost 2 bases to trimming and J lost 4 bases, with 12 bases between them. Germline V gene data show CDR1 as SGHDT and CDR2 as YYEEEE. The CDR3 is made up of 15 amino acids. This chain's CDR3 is CASSFWGLITGELFF. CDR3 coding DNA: TGTGCCAGCAGCTTTTGGGGGCTTATCACCGGGGAGCTGTTTTTT.